The rows below give T cell receptor beta chains drawn from one sample of a study of OX40 agonist ivuxolimab in advanced cancers. Data came from immunoSEQ multiplex PCR; TCRdb stores just in-frame clones and leaves some out. The table lists 60,000 to 65,000 clones, 80% to 95% of them singletons. Here the sequenced sample was CD4+ or CD8+ T cells sorted from blood, taken in a trial of the OX40 agonist ivuxolimab. These receptors all stem from an adult with an advanced solid tumor such as melanoma, head and neck, liver or kidney cancer. Both conserved end residues are part of each CDR3. Each record gives: J gene, V gene, CDR3 protein.

TRBJ2-7	TRBV28	CASSDRLAGYEQYF
TRBJ1-1	TRBV19	CASSIRQGQSLNTEAFF
TRBJ2-3	TRBV13	CASSFSAGSTDTQYF
TRBJ1-2	TRBV9	CASSVEGSNYGYTF
TRBJ1-5	TRBV5-6	CASSLGLGVPQHF
TRBJ1-1	TRBV19	CASSIGTGGYTEAFF
.	TRBV6-1	CASSQGQGVYEQYF
TRBJ2-7	TRBV7-9	CASSPGYRGDTYEQYF
TRBJ1-3	TRBV14	CASSHGQPSGNTIYF
TRBJ2-5	TRBV7-9	CASCEGYQETQYF
TRBJ2-7	TRBV7-9	CASSLGLAGGMEQYF
TRBJ2-5	TRBV7-2	CASSLGDWGSQETQYF
TRBJ2-3	TRBV4-3	CASSQDDAGDTQYF
TRBJ2-3	TRBV28	CASSPRPLGTQYF
TRBJ1-1	TRBV5-1	CASSWQWDRGLANTEAFF
TRBJ2-7	TRBV9	CASSPTSGTSYEQYF
TRBJ2-7	TRBV7-8	CASSLYGRDEQYF
TRBJ2-7	TRBV11-2	CASSAPDEQYF
TRBJ2-1	TRBV14	CASSQERGSFYNEQFF
TRBJ2-2	TRBV27	CASSYTGTVNTGELFF
TRBJ2-7	TRBV28	CASSTRHGRLYEQYF
TRBJ1-5	TRBV19	CASSRDRGLTNQPQHF
TRBJ2-1	TRBV9	CASSRLAGNEQFF
TRBJ2-7	TRBV7-6	CASSLGSGRPNEQYF
TRBJ2-5	TRBV6-5	CASSPELQETQYF
TRBJ2-3	TRBV28	CASSFQTDTQYF
TRBJ2-1	TRBV30	CAWKPGSSYNEQFF
TRBJ1-2	TRBV28	CASSLYGTGDYGYTF
TRBJ1-2	TRBV28	CASSFRGRGGYGYTF
TRBJ2-3	TRBV11-2	CASSLKRQGQMADTQYF
TRBJ1-1	TRBV9	CASSTRPHTGTEAFF
TRBJ2-1	TRBV7-8	CASSSRTIEQFF
TRBJ1-1	TRBV13	CASSYTDRLEAFF
TRBJ1-1	TRBV7-9	CASQGGTEAFF
TRBJ2-7	TRBV12-2	CASRSDPSGSSYEQYF
TRBJ1-2	TRBV11-2	CASSLVAGSSTYGYTF
TRBJ2-1	TRBV7-9	CASSSKVNEQFF
TRBJ2-5	TRBV5-1	CASSAYYLQETQYF
TRBJ1-1	TRBV27	CASSSEEITEAFF
TRBJ2-7	TRBV10-2	CASKMGPSSYEQYF
.	TRBV11-1	CASSHKWGRTAYEQYF
TRBJ2-5	TRBV6-5	CASSYSQVETQYF
TRBJ2-5	TRBV6-4	CASTQTGVQETQYF
TRBJ2-7	TRBV7-9	CASSLLTGYEQYF
TRBJ2-4	TRBV18	CASSPRTSGAKNIQYF
TRBJ1-2	TRBV9	CASSPLTDSVGYTF
TRBJ2-3	TRBV9	CASSIQDTQYF
.	TRBV27	CASSRTSGSSTYEQYF
TRBJ1-1	TRBV7-9	CASSLPPDTEAFF
TRBJ2-1	TRBV6-6	CASILTGGFNEQFF
TRBJ2-7	TRBV11-2	CASSVEDPYEQYF
TRBJ2-5	TRBV11-2	CASSLVRGKETQYF
TRBJ1-2	TRBV5-4	CASSLGGTAYGYTF
TRBJ1-5	TRBV6-5	CASSHEGTQPQHF
TRBJ2-7	TRBV5-8	CASSIGTGGLHYEQYF
TRBJ1-5	TRBV6-4	CASSDSRRPSQPQHF
TRBJ2-2	TRBV2	CALKAGLGTGELFF
TRBJ2-7	TRBV28	CASSLSPGAGYEQYF
TRBJ2-2	TRBV28	CASSPSYIGTANTGELFF
TRBJ2-1	TRBV4-1	CASSQDSLGSSYNEQFF